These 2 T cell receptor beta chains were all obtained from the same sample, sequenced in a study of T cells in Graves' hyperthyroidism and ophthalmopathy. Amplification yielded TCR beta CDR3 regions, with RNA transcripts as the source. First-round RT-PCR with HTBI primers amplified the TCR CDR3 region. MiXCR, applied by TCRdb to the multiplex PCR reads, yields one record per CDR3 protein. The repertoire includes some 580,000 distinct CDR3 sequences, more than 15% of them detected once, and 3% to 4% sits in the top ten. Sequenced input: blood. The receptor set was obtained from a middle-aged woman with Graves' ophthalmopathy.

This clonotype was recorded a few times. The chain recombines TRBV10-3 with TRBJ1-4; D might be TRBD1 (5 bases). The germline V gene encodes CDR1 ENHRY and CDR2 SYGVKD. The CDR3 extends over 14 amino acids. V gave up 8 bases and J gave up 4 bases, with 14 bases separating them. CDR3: CAIGEEGNNEKLFF. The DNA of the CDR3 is TGTGCCATCGGGGAAGAGGGGAATAATGAAAAACTGTTTTTT.

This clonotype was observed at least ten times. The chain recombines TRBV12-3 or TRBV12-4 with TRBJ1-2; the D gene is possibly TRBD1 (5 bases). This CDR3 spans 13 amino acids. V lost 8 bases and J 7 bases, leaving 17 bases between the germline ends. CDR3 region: CASAPRGVSGYTF. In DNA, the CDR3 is TGTGCCAGCGCCCCCCGGGGGGTTTCTGGCTACACCTTC.